This record concerns one T cell receptor (beta chain) sequence. The antigen this receptor binds is unknown. Per-base quality was not reported, and no clone a single base away is much larger than it. Counted from cysteine to phenylalanine, this CDR3 has 15 amino acids. Left in the record is the CDR3 DNA by itself, 45 bases read in frame from the first base. CDR1 and CDR2 are drawn from the germline V gene (reference sequence): LNHDA, SQIVND. A distance of 11 bases separates the germline ends of V and J, which lose 5 bases and 0 bases respectively. The record originates from a study of T cell responses to AZD1222 COVID-19 vaccine (dated by TCRdb to the early 2020s). For the wider study: TCR sequencing was performed for over 230 trial participants, of whom some 200 were given two doses of AZD1222 and around 25 were given two doses of MenACWY control vaccine. Trial participants were enrolled by age into 18-55, 56-69 and 70-plus year subgroups, with 148, 28 and 57 TCR-sequenced participants respectively.

The CDR3 regions of human TCRbeta chains were subjected to immunosequencing. On the study's bioinformatics: Repertoire TCRs were matched against a reference library of SARS-CoV-2-specific TCRs generated with the MIRA antigen-specificity platform. Breadth meant the fraction of unique TCRs that were SARS-CoV-2-associated, whereas depth meant the fraction of total T cells that were SARS-CoV-2-associated. Using the MIRA data, each spike-specific TCR was mapped to the spike region that the TCR reacts to and placed in a CD4 or CD8 class. Log10-transformed breadth and depth values were compared by one-way ANOVA with Sidak's multiple comparisons tests. TCRdb re-hosts the immuneACCESS table, in-frame sequences only. Its copies lack some clones; in the studies checked, an unresolved V gene accounts for under half of them, and the cause for the rest is not known. The DNA gave D and trimming, while V, J and clone size come from that table. The sample table records 100,000 to 150,000 clones; 65% to 90% of these occur just once. Of the sample, around 8.3% falls within the top ten clones.

This specimen's time point label, interpreted: about 28 days (+/-7) after the second vaccine dose. The intended sense of this specimen's treatment or condition label: meningococcal conjugate vaccine given as trial control. Vaccinee samples were obtained from the UK trials COV001 and COV002, which included a single-blind randomized controlled phase 2/3 trial of AZD1222 (ChAdOx1 nCoV-19) in healthy adults. Trial participant PBMC samples were collected at day 0 and day 28 after the second dose for TCRbeta chain sequencing. What the authors observed across the whole study: Reportedly, close to half of the unique spike-specific TCRs recognized epitopes lying outside the regions that are mutated in the B.1.351 and B.1.1.7 variants. Most participants were white British and females outnumbered males, and the authors suggested that clonal diversity may have been underestimated. After two AZD1222 doses, spike-specific TCR breadth and depth were significantly higher than at day 0 and than in MenACWY recipients. The 56-69-year group was small, and its depth increase did not reach significance, likely because of low power. Conclusions about previously exposed vaccinees are limited, since just five to seven AZD1222 recipients were seropositive for SARS-CoV-2 at baseline. Because no samples from the day 14 peak response were available, repertoires could be characterized only after the peak T cell response. CD4 TCRs associated with the vaccine covered the entire spike protein, and the dominant responses were in regions 160-218 and 743-854.

Sequenced material: peripheral blood, taken 28 days after the second dose of the MenACWY control vaccine. The clonotype was recovered from an adult who received the MenACWY meningococcal vaccine as a control. The chain links TRBV19 with TRBJ1-3; no D gene is confidently identified. The DNA sequence is as follows: TGTGCCAGTAGTCAGACTCCTAGCTCTGGAAACACCATATATTTT. Translation gives CASSQTPSSGNTIYF.